The T cell receptor (beta chain) described here comes from a study of lymphopenia after photon versus proton radiotherapy. Findings and limits, study-wide: After lymphocyte nadir, photon-treated repertoires showed oligoclonal expansion, especially CD8+ Temra.

CDR3 length equals 16 residues. Trimming removed 2 bases at V and 4 bases at J, with 15 bases between. Per germline, CDR1 MNHEY and CDR2 SMNVEV (reference sequence). Assay: immunoSEQ multiplex PCR; the TCRdb copy retains only in-frame clones and omits some. The data hold about 53,000 clones, with about 86% observed a single time. In the case of this clone: Antigen: not known.

This chain links TRBV27 with TRBJ2-1; TRBD2 is a possible D gene (6 bases). Sequenced material: peripheral blood, taken from a patient treated with photon-based radiotherapy. The TCR comes from a man between 50 and 59 years old with gastric cancer. CDR3: CASSLVGTPTYNEQFF. As DNA, the CDR3 is TGTGCCAGCAGTTTAGTTGGGACTCCGACGTACAATGAGCAGTTCTTC.